These 8 T cell receptor beta chains share one sample of origin, sequenced in a study of blood T cell repertoires in COVID-19. The protocol was immunoSEQ multiplex PCR, while the TCRdb copy is restricted to in-frame clones and leaves out a portion. The sample lists about 160,000 clones; more than 60% were seen once. Sequencing was done on a sample of peripheral blood. The receptors derive from a man aged 60 to 75 with acute or convalescent COVID-19.

The gene calls are TRBV24-1 and TRBJ2-1; 8 nucleotides line up with TRBD1. The CDR3 extends over 15 amino acids. The germline CDR1 and CDR2 sequences are KGHDR and SFDVKD. Trimming at V came to 2 bases and at J to 6 bases, leaving 5 bases not matched to a gene. The chain's CDR3 is CATSDYLGQGNEQFF. CDR3 in DNA: TGTGCCACCAGTGATTACCTAGGACAGGGCAATGAGCAGTTCTTC.

The chain joins TRBV11-3 to TRBJ2-3, with 9 positions matching TRBD2. The CDR3 runs to 18 residues. V dropped 1 base and J dropped 5; count of bases not matched to a gene: 13. The V gene's germline CDR1 is SGHNT and CDR2 YENEEA. CDR3 bases: TGTGCCAGCAGCTTAGGGTTAACGACTAGCGGTGCCAAAGATACGCAGTATTTT. Translating gives CASSLGLTTSGAKDTQYF.

This chain connects TRBV29-1 to TRBJ1-2, with D hard to call. The germline CDR1 and CDR2 sequences are SQVTM and ANQGSEA. This CDR3 has 14 amino acids. Trimming shortened V by 0 bases and J by 2 bases, and 10 bases separated the two germline ends. The CDR3 DNA follows: TGCAGCGTTGAAGATCCAACACAGAACTATGGCTACACCTTC. This translates into CSVEDPTQNYGYTF.

This clone was detected once. The V and J genes are TRBV29-1 and TRBJ2-1; no definite D call. This CDR3 has 14 amino acids. Germline CDR1 and CDR2: SQVTM and ANQGSEA. The V gene lost 6 bases and the J gene lost 2 bases, with 14 bases spanning the gap. In nucleotides, the CDR3 is TGCAGCGTAACTACAAGGCTTCCCTACAATGAGCAGTTCTTC. It encodes CSVTTRLPYNEQFF.

V gene TRBV6-5 combines with J gene TRBJ2-7; 7 positions agree with TRBD1. The CDR3 covers 15 residues. Germline-derived CDR1 and CDR2 are MNHEY and SVGAGI. The V segment lost 0 bases and the J segment 5 bases; nucleotides outside the gene matches: 7. The CDR3 sequence: CASSYSTGRIHEQYF. CDR3 DNA: TGTGCCAGCAGTTACTCGACAGGGCGTATCCACGAGCAGTACTTC.

This chain uses TRBV7-8 with TRBJ2-5; TRBD2 might be the D (6 bases). Trimming removed 7 bases at V and 5 bases at J, with 14 bases between. This CDR3 has 13 residues. CDR1 SGHVS and CDR2 FQNEAQ come from the germline V gene. This CDR3 is CASTAWGVETQYF. CDR3 DNA: TGTGCCAGCACCGCCTGGGGGGTCGAGACCCAGTACTTC.

This sequence joins TRBV2 and TRBJ1-4; TRBD1 might be the D (5 bases). This CDR3 has 15 residues. Germline CDR1 SNHLY, CDR2 FYNNEI. Trimming cost V 6 bases and J 1 base, with 12 bases left between them. CDR3 residues: CASRGQGGTNEKLFF. The CDR3 DNA is TGTGCCAGCAGGGGGCAGGGTGGAACTAATGAAAAACTGTTTTTT.

The gene calls are TRBV4-2 and TRBJ2-1, with 11 nucleotides matching TRBD2. Per germline, CDR1 LGHNA and CDR2 YNFKEQ. V gave up 0 bases and J gave up 2 bases; unmatched junction bases: 6. This CDR3 comprises 18 residues. DNA of the CDR3: TGTGCCAGCAGCCAAGATGGGATTAGCGGGGGGGCCTACAATGAGCAGTTCTTC. Amino acids: CASSQDGISGGAYNEQFF.